This T cell receptor (beta chain) was recovered during a study of T cells in Graves' hyperthyroidism and ophthalmopathy. Across the study: Peripheral blood was obtained at initial diagnosis, preceding any treatment.

Findings and limits, study-wide: Classification by a 13 V-J model distinguished ophthalmopathy from stable hyperthyroidism.

About this clonotype: The antigen is undetermined. An end of the junction differs from the germline gene, which may be a read error.

Lactation, pregnancy, other autoimmune disease or uncontrolled infection led to exclusion of patients. Clinicians diagnosed patients from clinical symptoms, serum thyroxine and TRAb, thyroid ultrasound and orbital computed tomography. Regions amplified from RNA transcripts were the TCR beta CDR3 regions. Initially, a first-round RT-PCR of the TCR CDR3 employed the HTBI primer set. TCRdb independently ran MiXCR on the multiplex PCR reads; one entry per CDR3 protein. The table includes some 300,000 distinct CDR3 sequences, approximately 19% detected once. The CDR3 runs 14 residues. Germline values: CDR1 DFQATT, CDR2 SNEGSKA (reference sequence).

The receptor was isolated from a man aged 50 to 60 with Graves' ophthalmopathy. The rearrangement joins TRBV20-1 to TRBJ1-6; D unclear. Material for sequencing was blood. This CDR3 is CSAAGRLDNSPLHF. The CDR3 coding sequence is TGCAGTGCTGCCGGACGCCTAGACAATTCGCCCCTCCACTTT.